This T cell receptor beta chain was captured by sequencing in a study of T cell clusters in autoimmune cytopenias. Germline CDR1 is DFQATT and CDR2 is SNEGSKA (reference sequence). There are 13 residues in the CDR3. Considering frequency, this clonotype is medium-sized (0.01 to 0.1%). Multiplex touch-down PCR amplified TRB using TRB-A and TRB-B pools in one tube. TCRdb reprocessed the multiplex PCR reads and stores each CDR3 protein as one record, lacking DNA. In total, the table holds some 2,900 distinct CDR3 sequences. Each sample's input was 250 ng genomic DNA, 38,000 or so genome equivalents. The source material was peripheral blood. The chain has TRBV20-1 and TRBJ2-4. The source of this sequence is a human donor with an autoimmune cytopenia or autoimmune hepatitis (not recorded which). CDR3 in amino acids: CSALDRNKNIQYF.